These 23 T cell receptor beta chains were sequenced from one sample in a study of blood T cell repertoires in COVID-19. Clones were sequenced by immunoSEQ multiplex PCR, and TCRdb holds only the in-frame ones, with some missing. The data show about 120,000 clones, 85% to 90% seen once. The sample was peripheral blood. The receptors come from a man in his 70s with active or convalescent COVID-19.

This chain uses TRBV24-1 with TRBJ2-1; 7 nucleotides match TRBD1. Unmatched junction bases numbered 7, after V lost 3 bases and J lost 0 bases. Germline lookup yields CDR1 KGHDR and CDR2 SFDVKD. CDR3 length: 17 amino acids. The CDR3 loop reads CATSDAYRGSSYNEQFF. CDR3 sequence (DNA): TGTGCCACCAGTGATGCCTACAGGGGTAGCTCCTACAATGAGCAGTTCTTC.

The genes are TRBV7-3 and TRBJ1-4, with a weak D call TRBD1 (6 bases). CDR1 is SGHTA and CDR2 is FQGTGA in the germline V gene. This CDR3 region has 18 residues. The V end lost 5 bases, the J end lost 0 bases, and 19 bases lay between the germline ends. The CDR3 DNA reads TGTGCCAGCAGCCGCCCGGGGGGCGGGAGAGCAACTAATGAAAAACTGTTTTTT. This translates into CASSRPGGGRATNEKLFF.

The chain uses TRBV30 and TRBJ1-2, with D tentatively TRBD1 (5 bases). V was shortened by 5 bases and J by 8 bases, with 12 bases between the two germline ends. Germline V gene lookup returns CDR1 GTSNPN and CDR2 SVGIG (reference sequence). The CDR3 extends over 11 amino acids. The CDR3 protein is CAWGGSGGYTF. CDR3 bases: TGTGCCTGGGGGGGAAGCGGAGGCTACACCTTC.

This chain joins TRBV3-1 (or the pseudogene TRBV3-2) and TRBJ1-5; 7 nucleotides match TRBD1. The germline V gene has CDR1 LGHDT and CDR2 YNNKEL (reference sequence). Germline trimming cut 0 bases from V and 5 bases from J; bases unmatched to any gene: 4. This CDR3 is built from 15 residues. CDR3 in amino acids: CASSQDRGTHQPQHF. DNA for the CDR3: TGTGCCAGCAGCCAAGACAGGGGGACCCATCAGCCCCAGCATTTT.

The chain couples TRBV28 to TRBJ1-5, with D perhaps TRBD1 (5 bases). V lost 2 bases and J 7 bases, leaving 12 bases between the germline ends. This CDR3 region has 14 residues. Germline CDR1 reads MDHEN; CDR2 reads SYDVKM. The CDR3 region has the DNA TGTGCCAGCAGTTTAGACGGGGGAGGCCAGCCCCAGCATTTT. Translated: CASSLDGGGQPQHF.

The chain carries TRBV7-9 and TRBJ1-4, with 7 positions matching TRBD1. Germline assignment: CDR1 SEHNR and CDR2 FQNEAQ (reference sequence). This CDR3 region has 13 residues. V gave up 8 bases and J gave up 6 bases; unmatched junction bases: 6. As DNA, the CDR3 is TGTGCCAGCGATTCCGGGACAGATGAAAAACTGTTTTTT. Its translation: CASDSGTDEKLFF.

This chain connects TRBV9 to TRBJ1-2, with D tentatively TRBD1 (6 bases). V was shortened by 3 bases and J by 7 bases, with 13 bases between the two germline ends. CDR3 length: 13 residues. Germline-derived CDR1 and CDR2 are SGDLS and YYNGEE. The CDR3 region has the DNA TGTGCCAGCAGCGACACAGGGTACAGTGGCTACACCTTC. Translation: CASSDTGYSGYTF.

This rearrangement joins TRBV7-9 to TRBJ1-2; 7 bases align to TRBD1. The CDR3 has 15 residues. Per germline, CDR1 SEHNR and CDR2 FQNEAQ (reference sequence). V trimming: 4 bases; J trimming: 6 bases; junction bases outside the gene matches: 11. The chain's CDR3 is CASSYAGTEGDGYTF. The CDR3 DNA reads TGTGCCAGCAGCTATGCCGGGACAGAGGGTGATGGCTACACCTTC. The entire variable domain, with the rest obtained from reference TRBV7-9 and TRBJ1-2, is as follows: DTGVSQNPRHKITKRGQNVTFRCDPISEHNRLYWYRQTLGQGPEFLTYFQNEAQLEKSRLLSDRFSAERPKGSFSTLEIQRTEQGDSAMYLCASSYAGTEGDGYTFGSGTRLTVV.

The chain carries TRBV19 and TRBJ2-1; 14 bases align to TRBD2. The germline CDR1 and CDR2 sequences are LNHDA and SQIVND (reference sequence). The V gene end was trimmed by 7 bases and the J gene end by 4 bases; junction bases not matched to a gene: 12. The CDR3 is 18 amino acids. CDR3: CASNPTGLAGAGYNEQFF. In DNA form, the CDR3 reads TGTGCCAGTAACCCCACGGGACTAGCGGGAGCGGGATACAATGAGCAGTTCTTC.

The chain couples TRBV28 to TRBJ2-1; 8 nucleotides line up with TRBD1. Trimming at V came to 6 bases and at J to 4 bases, leaving 8 bases not matched to a gene. CDR3 length: 15 residues. The germline V gene has CDR1 MDHEN and CDR2 SYDVKM. In nucleotides, the CDR3 is TGTGCCAGCAGCAATGGACAGGGACAATACAATGAGCAGTTCTTC. It translates to CASSNGQGQYNEQFF.

The CDR3 DNA is TGTGCCAGTAGTACCCCCGGACTTGTGAACACTGAAGCTTTCTTT. Translating it yields CASSTPGLVNTEAFF. The chain couples TRBV19 to TRBJ1-1; D uncertain. The CDR3 is 15 amino acids. Trimming cost V 4 bases and J 0 bases, with 12 bases left between them. Per germline, CDR1 LNHDA and CDR2 SQIVND (reference sequence). Based on the CDR3 plus reference TRBV19 and TRBJ1-1, the full variable domain is DGGITQSPKYLFRKEGQNVTLSCEQNLNHDAMYWYRQDPGQGLRLIYYSQIVNDFQKGDIAEGYSVSREKKESFPLTVTSAQKNPTAFYLCASSTPGLVNTEAFFGQGTRLTVV.

The chain has TRBV12-5 and TRBJ2-1; 9 bases are a match to TRBD2. Looked up from germline, CDR1 is LGHNT and CDR2 is FRNRAP. There are 18 residues in the CDR3. V gave up 5 bases and J gave up 7 bases; unmatched junction bases: 18. This CDR3 is CASGVSFARSGSINEQFF. As DNA, the CDR3 is TGTGCTAGTGGTGTCTCCTTCGCCCGTAGCGGGAGTATAAATGAGCAGTTCTTC. Based on the CDR3 plus reference TRBV12-5 and TRBJ2-1, the full variable domain is DARVTQTPRHKVTEMGQEVTMRCQPILGHNTVFWYRQTMMQGLELLAYFRNRAPLDDSGMPKDRFSAEMPDATLATLKIQPSEPRDSAVYFCASGVSFARSGSINEQFFGPGTRLTVL.

This chain joins TRBV24-1 and TRBJ2-2, with 12 bases aligning to TRBD2. The germline CDR1 and CDR2 sequences are KGHDR and SFDVKD. The CDR3 is 16 residues long. The V and J ends lost 10 bases and 2 bases, in that order; junction bases with no gene match: 7. The CDR3 loop is CATQTSGRVNTGELFF. The CDR3 nucleotides read TGTGCCACTCAGACTAGCGGGAGAGTTAACACCGGGGAGCTGTTTTTT.

The V gene is TRBV5-1, the J gene TRBJ2-3; 13 bases fit TRBD2. Per the germline V gene, CDR1 is SGHRS and CDR2 is YFSETQ. V was clipped by 4 bases and J by 8 bases; unmatched bases: 10. This CDR3 has 16 amino acids. CDR3 protein: CASSPGLAGVFGTQYF. Written as DNA, the CDR3 is TGCGCCAGCAGCCCAGGACTAGCGGGAGTTTTTGGTACGCAGTATTTT.

The rearrangement uses TRBV2 and TRBJ2-6, with 11 bases that match TRBD1. Looked up from germline, CDR1 is SNHLY and CDR2 is FYNNEI. Germline trimming cut 6 bases from V and 0 bases from J; bases unmatched to any gene: 4. The CDR3 contains 17 residues. The CDR3 loop is CASSSGQGGSGANVLTF. Here the CDR3 DNA reads TGTGCCAGCAGCTCGGGACAGGGGGGCTCTGGGGCCAACGTCCTGACTTTC.

In this sample, this clone turned up a few times. The genes are TRBV11-2 and TRBJ1-6; D remains unclear. Trimming cost V 5 bases and J 7 bases, with 6 bases left between them. The CDR3 runs 12 residues. CDR1 is SGHAT and CDR2 is FQNNGV in the germline V gene. The DNA of the CDR3 is TGTGCCAGCAGCAGAGAGAATTCACCCCTCCACTTT. Protein: CASSRENSPLHF.

This clone appeared once. The chain combines TRBV10-3 with TRBJ1-2; TRBD1 might be the D (6 bases). Germline CDR1 and CDR2: ENHRY and SYGVKD. Trimming pared 4 bases from V and 6 bases from J, leaving 18 bases between. This CDR3 is 15 amino acids long. This chain's CDR3 is CAISGEGGGRDGYTF. The CDR3 region has the DNA TGTGCCATCAGTGGAGAAGGGGGTGGCCGAGATGGCTACACCTTC.

This clone was observed a single time. The chain has TRBV18 and TRBJ1-3; 9 bases are shared with TRBD1. Germline lookup yields CDR1 KGHSH and CDR2 LQKENI. Losses at the gene ends were 4 bases for V and 11 bases for J; bases not matched to a gene: 6. This CDR3 region has 13 residues. The CDR3 spells CASSRGQGEAIYF. CDR3 in DNA: TGTGCCAGCTCACGGGGACAGGGAGAGGCCATATATTTT.

The gene calls are TRBV7-2 and TRBJ2-7, with D maybe TRBD2 (5 bases). The CDR3 is made up of 13 amino acids. V was shortened by 3 bases and J by 3 bases, with 9 bases between the two germline ends. Germline assignment: CDR1 SGHTA and CDR2 FQGNSA. CDR3 in DNA: TGTGCCAGCAGCTTCACTAGTATCTACGAGCAGTACTTC. This gives the protein CASSFTSIYEQYF.

This chain connects TRBV12-5 to TRBJ1-1; D is uncertain. Trimming pared 4 bases from V and 7 bases from J, leaving 16 bases between. The CDR3 is made up of 14 amino acids. Germline CDR1 reads LGHNT; CDR2 reads FRNRAP. CDR3 protein: CASGSREGRNEAFF. In DNA form, the CDR3 reads TGTGCTAGTGGTTCCCGGGAGGGCAGGAATGAAGCTTTCTTT.

The V gene is TRBV7-9, the J gene TRBJ1-1, with D unresolved. The CDR3 has 13 residues. V lost 2 bases and J 8 bases, leaving 12 bases between the germline ends. Germline assignment: CDR1 SEHNR and CDR2 FQNEAQ (reference sequence). CDR3 DNA sequence: TGTGCCAGCAGCTTATCGACACGACCCGAAGCTTTCTTT. This sequence encodes CASSLSTRPEAFF.

This clone came up a few times. V usage is TRBV24-1 and J usage is TRBJ2-3, with TRBD2 identical over 13 bases. Germline assignment: CDR1 KGHDR and CDR2 SFDVKD. The ends lost 4 bases at V and 4 bases at J; junction bases unmatched: 4. The CDR3 is made up of 16 amino acids. The CDR3 reads CATSESTSGRADTQYF. The CDR3 coding sequence is TGTGCCACCAGTGAATCAACTAGCGGGAGGGCAGATACGCAGTATTTT.

V gene TRBV3-1 (or the pseudogene TRBV3-2) combines with J gene TRBJ2-5, with 8 bases aligning to TRBD1. V gave up 2 bases and J gave up 1 base; unmatched junction bases: 9. The CDR3 runs to 17 residues. CDR1 is LGHDT, CDR2 YNNKEL, per germline (reference sequence). The CDR3 reads CASSQPGQGVPQETQYF. DNA of the CDR3: TGTGCCAGCAGCCAACCCGGACAGGGAGTGCCCCAAGAGACCCAGTACTTC.